This T cell receptor (beta chain) was recovered during a study of STAT5B mutations in CD4+ large granular lymphocyte leukemia. For the study at large: Among healthy controls, a particular HLA allele went with more CDR3 'QG' motifs. Study results and limitations: No patients shared main leukemic clonotypes, though less than 30% appeared at low frequency elsewhere.

Healthy controls were blood donor buffy coats. Of note for this clone: The antigen is unknown.

The CDR3 totals 13 residues. V dropped 3 bases and J dropped 2 bases, with 7 bases sitting between them. Germline V lookup: CDR1 SGHRS, CDR2 YFSETQ. This was a survey-level run. Clones were read by immunoSEQ multiplex PCR, and TCRdb kept only the in-frame ones, dropping some. The sample lists 20,000 to 25,000 clones, 70% occurring once. The clonotype originates from a human donor in good health. Sequenced material: CD4+ T cells from blood buffy coats. V usage is TRBV5-1 and J usage is TRBJ2-3; D gene ambiguous. The CDR3 is CASSSQPTDTQYF. CDR3 nucleotides: TGCGCCAGCAGCTCACAGCCCACAGATACGCAGTATTTT.